Sequencing of this T cell receptor beta chain was carried out in a study of cytomegalovirus exposure and HLA in healthy donors. Study-wide findings and caveats: In a later analysis, parvovirus B19, influenza, CMV and Epstein-Barr virus appeared linked to several top co-occurrence clusters. The number of N-insertions in an Asian-associated ancestry cluster was reportedly below the roughly 620-donor mean in a later analysis. Later on, an analysis tied approximately 15,000 TCR beta sequences to HLA alleles at 0.05 false discovery rate. CMV antigen specificity of a few CMV-associated chains was confirmed in vitro.

As concerns this clone: Its antigen is still unknown.

It was with 60 Vbeta and 13 Jbeta primers that the PCR ran. Some clones are missing from TCRdb's copy, which holds only in-frame ones; the method was immunoSEQ multiplex PCR. The sample includes some 170,000 clones, roughly 76% of them seen just once. Germline assignment: CDR1 SGHNT and CDR2 YYREEE (reference sequence). CDR3 length equals 14 residues. V was pared by 2 bases and J by 3 bases, with 5 bases of the junction left unmatched. This clonotype was obtained from a woman aged 18-29 years in good health and CMV-seropositive. The genes are TRBV5-4 and TRBJ2-7, with 7 bases matching TRBD1. The sequenced sample consisted of PBMCs. CDR3: CASSFGQENYEQYF. As DNA, the CDR3 is TGTGCCAGCAGCTTTGGACAGGAAAACTACGAGCAGTACTTC. The full variable domain, rest sourced from reference TRBV5-4 and TRBJ2-7, is ETGVTQSPTHLIKTRGQQVTLRCSSQSGHNTVSWYQQALGQGPQFIFQYYREEENGRGNFPPRFSGLQFPNYSSELNVNALELDDSALYLCASSFGQENYEQYFGPGTRLTVT.